Each of the 10 T cell receptor beta chains below was sequenced from the same sample in a study of blood T cells in healthy people across ages. Then a second PCR, running about 6 to 12 cycles, was carried out with a sample-barcoded 5' primer and a J-beta primer mix. TCRdb recomputed calls from the 5' RACE reads with MiXCR, one row per CDR3 protein. Here the sample spans roughly 700,000 distinct CDR3 sequences, 45% to 50% being singletons. Material for sequencing was blood. The receptors stem from a woman aged 55-69 years in good health.

The rearrangement uses TRBV29-1 and TRBJ2-1; 7 bases map to TRBD2. Germline assignment: CDR1 SQVTM and CDR2 ANQGSEA. V was pared by 4 bases and J by 6 bases, with 6 bases of the junction left unmatched. This CDR3 has 13 amino acids. The CDR3 sequence: CSVVRAGFNEQFF. CDR3 in DNA: TGCAGCGTTGTACGAGCGGGATTCAATGAGCAGTTCTTC.

This clonotype was counted between two and nine times. The CDR3 region is CASRPLAGVGDTQYF. In DNA form, the CDR3 reads TGTGCCAGCAGACCCCTAGCGGGAGTAGGAGATACGCAGTATTTT. The J gene is TRBJ2-3, the V gene TRBV27; 10 bases agree with TRBD2. The CDR3 is 15 amino acids. Germline V gives CDR1 MNHEY, CDR2 SMNVEV (reference sequence). J gave up 5 bases and V 6 bases, and 8 bases lay outside the gene matches.

The table lists this clonotype with a few counts. The chain carries TRBV28 and TRBJ2-5; D is unresolved. The germline V gene has CDR1 MDHEN and CDR2 SYDVKM. The CDR3 loop spans 13 amino acids. V was shortened by 3 bases and J by 6 bases, with 11 bases between the two germline ends. CDR3 in DNA: TGTGCCAGCAGTTTTTTAGTCACCCAGACCCAGTACTTC. This translates into CASSFLVTQTQYF.

This rearrangement joins TRBV7-3 to TRBJ2-3; 7 bases are a match to TRBD1. The germline CDR1 and CDR2 sequences are SGHTA and FQGTGA. Trimming cost V 4 bases and J 4 bases; bases outside gene matches: 5. This CDR3 region has 14 residues. The CDR3 sequence is CASSSSGTADTQYF. CDR3 DNA sequence: TGTGCCAGCAGCTCCTCCGGGACAGCAGATACGCAGTATTTT. Complete variable domain (other parts from reference TRBV7-3 and TRBJ2-3): GAGVSQTPSNKVTEKGKYVELRCDPISGHTALYWYRQSLGQGPEFLIYFQGTGAADDSGLPNDRFFAVRPEGSVSTLKIQRTERGDSAVYLCASSSSGTADTQYFGPGTRLTVL.

V usage is TRBV28 and J usage is TRBJ2-7; 8 bases match TRBD2. The CDR3 consists of 13 residues. Germline V gene sequence: CDR1 MDHEN, CDR2 SYDVKM. This CDR3 is CGTWGLGFYEQYF. In DNA form, the CDR3 reads TGTGGAACTTGGGGACTAGGATTCTACGAGCAGTACTTC. The whole variable domain, filled in from reference TRBV28 and TRBJ2-7, reads DVKVTQSSRYLVKRTGEKVFLECVQDMDHENMFWYRQDPGLGLRLIYFSYDVKMKEKGDIPEGYSVSREKKERFSLILESASTNQTSMYLCGTWGLGFYEQYFGPGTRLTVT.

A few counts support this clonotype. V gene TRBV7-2 combines with J gene TRBJ2-7; D may be TRBD1 or TRBD2 (6 bases each). Germline CDR1 reads SGHTA; CDR2 reads FQGNSA. V shed 2 bases and J shed 3 bases, with 14 bases lying between them. The CDR3 has 15 residues. CDR3 DNA sequence: TGTGCCAGCAGCTTAATGGGGGGCACCCACTACGAGCAGTACTTC. This gives the protein CASSLMGGTHYEQYF.

This clonotype was counted between two and nine times. The rearrangement joins TRBV27 to TRBJ2-3, with 11 positions matching TRBD2. Germline trimming cut 5 bases from V and 2 bases from J; bases unmatched to any gene: 6. The CDR3 contains 16 residues. CDR1 is MNHEY, CDR2 SMNVEV, per germline (reference sequence). CDR3 residues: CASSPRLAGFTDTQYF. The CDR3 nucleotides read TGTGCCAGCAGTCCGAGACTAGCGGGGTTCACAGATACGCAGTATTTT.

This clonotype was picked up a small number of times. The chain couples TRBV10-3 to TRBJ2-5; 7 positions agree with TRBD1. TRBJ2-7 matches the DNA end more closely, so the J call is doubtful. CDR3 length: 12 residues. Germline V gene sequence: CDR1 ENHRY, CDR2 SYGVKD. The CDR3 DNA reads TGTGCCATCAGTGACGGGACAGACGAGCAGTACTTC. Translating gives CAISDGTDEQYF.

For this clonotype: The junction does not match germline at one end; this may be a read error. The chain joins TRBV7-7 to TRBJ2-5, with TRBD1 matching over 8 bases. From germline, CDR1 is SSHAT and CDR2 FNYEAQ (reference sequence). CDR3 size: 14 residues. As DNA, the CDR3 is TGTGCTAGCAGCGCGACAGGGGAGAAAGAGACCCAGTACTTC. Residues: CASSATGEKETQYF.

The chain has TRBV28 and TRBJ2-4, with TRBD1 matching 7 bases. The last part of the DNA fits TRBJ2-7 better; the J call may be wrong. Germline-derived CDR1 and CDR2 are MDHEN and SYDVKM. The CDR3 covers 15 residues. CDR3 bases: TGTGCCAGCAGTTGGGCTCGACAGGGTCACTACGAGCAGTACTTC. Its translation is CASSWARQGHYEQYF.